Shown below are 9 T cell receptor beta chains from a single sample sequenced in a study of blood T cell repertoires in COVID-19. TCRdb's table, derived via immunoSEQ multiplex PCR, lists solely in-frame clones and lacks some. The data hold 130,000 or so clones, with around 85% observed a single time. The sequenced sample consisted of peripheral blood. The source of these receptors is a woman older than 75 with acute or convalescent COVID-19.

This chain connects TRBV20-1 to TRBJ2-5, with 10 bases aligning to TRBD1. Germline CDR1 is DFQATT and CDR2 is SNEGSKA (reference sequence). With V trimmed by 3 bases and J by 3 bases, 7 bases remained unmatched. The length of the CDR3 is 15 residues. CDR3: CSASNRGTGEETQYF. CDR3 nucleotides: TGCAGTGCTAGTAACCGCGGGACAGGGGAAGAGACCCAGTACTTC.

The rearrangement links TRBV20-1 to TRBJ1-1; D may be TRBD1 (5 bases). Germline V gene data show CDR1 as DFQATT and CDR2 as SNEGSKA (reference sequence). This CDR3 is 15 amino acids long. Trimming removed 3 bases from V and 1 base from J, with 15 bases in between. CDR3: CSASGLGGWNTEAFF. CDR3 coding DNA: TGCAGTGCTAGTGGTTTGGGGGGTTGGAACACTGAAGCTTTCTTT.

This chain connects TRBV9 to TRBJ2-1; 8 nucleotides agree with TRBD2. The CDR3 runs 15 residues. CDR1 and CDR2 (germline): SGDLS, YYNGEE. V dropped 3 bases and J dropped 6; count of bases not matched to a gene: 8. The CDR3: CASSAPGLGVNEQFF. CDR3 DNA: TGTGCCAGCAGCGCCCCGGGACTAGGGGTCAATGAGCAGTTCTTC.

The chain links TRBV3-1 (or the pseudogene TRBV3-2) to TRBJ1-3; D remains unclear. The V and J ends lost 4 bases and 2 bases respectively, with 9 bases between them. The CDR3 length is 14 residues. Germline V CDR1 and CDR2: LGHDT, YNNKEL (reference sequence). The CDR3 loop is CASSPQSPGNTIYF. Written as DNA, the CDR3 is TGTGCCAGCAGCCCACAGAGTCCTGGAAACACCATATATTTT.

The rearrangement joins TRBV25-1 to TRBJ1-4; D is undetermined. The germline CDR1 and CDR2 sequences are MGHDK and SYGVNS. CDR3 length: 16 amino acids. Trimming pared 2 bases from V and 6 bases from J, leaving 16 bases between. The CDR3 DNA sequence: TGTGCCAGCAGTGAACGTCTGCTCGGTAGCGATGAAAAACTGTTTTTT. Translated, it gives CASSERLLGSDEKLFF.

This chain connects TRBV5-1 to TRBJ2-1; D is unresolved. The V end was cut by 1 base, the J end by 4 bases, with 12 bases between. The germline V gene has CDR1 SGHRS and CDR2 YFSETQ. This CDR3 region has 15 residues. The CDR3: CASSLSVFEYNEQFF. Written as DNA, the CDR3 is TGCGCCAGCAGCTTGAGCGTGTTTGAATACAATGAGCAGTTCTTC.

The gene calls are TRBV7-8 and TRBJ1-4; tentatively, D is TRBD1 (5 bases). Looked up from germline, CDR1 is SGHVS and CDR2 is FQNEAQ. V was trimmed by 1 base and J by 5 bases, leaving 11 bases between them. CDR3 length: 15 amino acids. In DNA form, the CDR3 reads TGTGCCAGCAGCTTAGGGGGCTTGGGCAATGAAAAACTGTTTTTT. Translation gives CASSLGGLGNEKLFF.

This clone was seen only once. J is TRBJ2-5 and V is TRBV7-9, with 7 bases aligning to TRBD1. Trimming removed 1 base from V and 0 bases from J; junction bases left unmatched: 2. CDR1 is SEHNR and CDR2 is FQNEAQ in the germline V gene (reference sequence). CDR3 length equals 15 residues. The CDR3 DNA reads TGTGCCAGCAGCTTAGTCAGGGGGAACCAAGAGACCCAGTACTTC. It specifies CASSLVRGNQETQYF.

This clone was recorded once. The chain joins TRBV2 to TRBJ1-5; a possible D gene is TRBD1 (5 bases). V was trimmed by 6 bases and J by 7 bases, leaving 10 bases between them. CDR1 and CDR2 (germline): SNHLY, FYNNEI. The CDR3 totals 12 residues. The CDR3 loop is CASSQGFQPQHF. DNA of the CDR3: TGTGCCAGCAGCCAGGGATTCCAGCCCCAGCATTTT.